The 18 T cell receptor beta chains in this list originate from one sample, sequenced in a study of chemoradiotherapy in HPV16-positive cancers. Assay used: immunoSEQ multiplex PCR; TCRdb lists only in-frame clones, some missing. The table includes 15,000 to 20,000 clones, 90% to 95% detected once. The sample consisted of blood, taken from a patient who underwent chemoradiotherapy. The receptors were sampled from a human donor with HPV-associated anogenital cancer.

This rearrangement joins TRBV6-1 to TRBJ1-6; the D gene is possibly TRBD1 (6 bases). The CDR3 has 15 amino acids. Germline CDR1 is MNHNS and CDR2 is SASEGT. V was pared by 0 bases and J by 7 bases, with 10 bases between. The chain's CDR3 is CASSEATGPNSPLHF. CDR3 nucleotide sequence: TGTGCCAGCAGTGAAGCGACAGGTCCCAATTCACCCCTCCACTTT.

The chain couples TRBV7-8 to TRBJ1-2; D gene ambiguous. CDR1 and CDR2 (germline): SGHVS, FQNEAQ. V lost 5 bases to trimming and J lost 4 bases, with 14 bases between them. CDR3 length equals 14 residues. The CDR3 spells CASSPTNLGYGYTF. CDR3 nucleotide sequence: TGTGCCAGCAGCCCCACAAATCTTGGCTATGGCTACACCTTC. Together with reference TRBV7-8 and TRBJ1-2, the CDR3 gives the full variable domain: GAGVSQSPRYKVAKRGQDVALRCDPISGHVSLFWYQQALGQGPEFLTYFQNEAQLDKSGLPSDRFFAERPEGSVSTLKIQRTQQEDSAVYLCASSPTNLGYGYTFGSGTRLTVV.

The rearrangement joins TRBV6-6 to TRBJ2-5; perhaps TRBD1 as D (5 bases). The germline CDR1 and CDR2 sequences are MNHNY and SVGAGI (reference sequence). V was trimmed by 5 bases and J by 5 bases, leaving 15 bases between them. The CDR3 spans 14 residues. CDR3 coding DNA: TGTGCCAGCAGTCCCGAAGGGGCTTGGGAGACCCAGTACTTC. Translation gives CASSPEGAWETQYF.

The V call is TRBV12-5, the J call TRBJ1-2, with D perhaps matching TRBD1 (6 bases). Germline-derived CDR1 and CDR2 are LGHNT and FRNRAP. This CDR3 has 17 amino acids. V lost 2 bases and J 6 bases, leaving 22 bases between the germline ends. The CDR3 nucleotides are TGTGCTAGTGGTTTGTCACTTCCGGGACCGCCAGGGGATGGCTACACCTTC. It specifies CASGLSLPGPPGDGYTF.

This clone appeared once. The rearrangement joins TRBV30 to TRBJ1-4, with 7 bases fitting TRBD1. CDR1 is GTSNPN, CDR2 SVGIG, per germline (reference sequence). This CDR3 is 13 amino acids long. Trimming cost V 1 base and J 7 bases; bases outside gene matches: 3. This chain's CDR3 is CAWSEGQTEKLFF. The CDR3 DNA reads as TGTGCCTGGAGTGAGGGACAGACTGAAAAACTGTTTTTT. Together with reference TRBV30 and TRBJ1-4, the CDR3 gives the full variable domain: SQTIHQWPATLVQPVGSPLSLECTVEGTSNPNLYWYRQAAGRGLQLLFYSVGIGQISSEVPQNLSASRPQDRQFILSSKKLLLSDSGFYLCAWSEGQTEKLFFGSGTQLSVL.

The chain joins TRBV19 to TRBJ2-3; 11 nucleotides line up with TRBD1. V lost 6 bases to trimming and J lost 6 bases; unmatched junction nucleotides: 8. This CDR3 spans 15 amino acids. Germline V gene data show CDR1 as LNHDA and CDR2 as SQIVND (reference sequence). The CDR3 sequence: CASSLKDRGLDTQYF. The CDR3 bases are TGTGCCAGTAGCCTCAAGGACAGGGGGCTTGATACGCAGTATTTT.

CDR3 sequence: CASSGGTGGYQETQYF. As DNA, the CDR3 is TGCGCCAGCAGTGGAGGTACGGGGGGGTACCAAGAGACCCAGTACTTC. The genes are TRBV5-1 and TRBJ2-5; TRBD2 matches 8 bases. The length of the CDR3 is 16 residues. The germline gives CDR1 SGHRS, CDR2 YFSETQ. Unmatched junction bases numbered 9, after V lost 5 bases and J lost 0 bases.

The genes are TRBV21-1 and TRBJ1-5. TRBV21-1 is a pseudogene locus. The CDR3 loop spans 16 amino acids. DNA for the CDR3: TGTGCCAGCAGCGCGGAGACCGGAGTCGAGAATCAGCCCCAGCATTTT. This sequence encodes CASSAETGVENQPQHF.

V and J are TRBV5-1 and TRBJ1-1; TRBD1 aligns across 7 bases. J was trimmed by 4 bases and V by 0 bases; bases with no gene match: 3. The CDR3 runs to 14 residues. Germline lookup yields CDR1 SGHRS and CDR2 YFSETQ. The CDR3 DNA sequence: TGCGCCAGCAGCTTGGCGCAGGGGGGCACTGAAGCTTTCTTT. This sequence encodes CASSLAQGGTEAFF.

The rearrangement links TRBV28 to TRBJ1-1; D remains unclear. The CDR3 runs 12 residues. Germline V CDR1 and CDR2: MDHEN, SYDVKM. V gave up 6 bases and J gave up 5 bases, with 10 bases separating them. In DNA form, the CDR3 reads TGTGCCAGCAGCCTCTTGGGAACTGAAGCTTTCTTT. It specifies CASSLLGTEAFF. Based on the CDR3 plus reference TRBV28 and TRBJ1-1, the full variable domain is DVKVTQSSRYLVKRTGEKVFLECVQDMDHENMFWYRQDPGLGLRLIYFSYDVKMKEKGDIPEGYSVSREKKERFSLILESASTNQTSMYLCASSLLGTEAFFGQGTRLTVV.

This clone has only one observation. This chain links TRBV7-9 with TRBJ2-3; D is possibly TRBD2 (5 bases). CDR1 is SEHNR and CDR2 is FQNEAQ in the germline V gene (reference sequence). The CDR3 has 14 amino acids. Trimming removed 5 bases at V and 3 bases at J, with 12 bases between. The CDR3 spells CASSQWTGTDTQYF. The CDR3 DNA is TGTGCCAGCAGCCAATGGACTGGAACAGATACGCAGTATTTT.

The chain carries TRBV5-1 and TRBJ2-3; D gene uncertain. CDR1 and CDR2 from the germline V gene are SGHRS and YFSETQ. CDR3 length: 14 residues. V gave up 0 bases and J gave up 3 bases, with 8 bases separating them. CDR3 residues: CASSLGHPTDTQYF. The CDR3 DNA follows: TGCGCCAGCAGCTTGGGCCATCCTACAGATACGCAGTATTTT.

This chain joins TRBV6-1 and TRBJ1-4; the match to TRBD1 covers 8 bases. Germline V gene lookup returns CDR1 MNHNS and CDR2 SASEGT. The trim removed 7 bases at V and 8 bases at J, leaving 6 bases unmatched. This CDR3 spans 13 amino acids. The CDR3 region is CASTDRVWEKLFF. The CDR3 nucleotides are TGTGCCAGCACGGACAGGGTTTGGGAAAAACTGTTTTTT.

The chain recombines TRBV6-6 with TRBJ1-1, with D maybe TRBD1 (6 bases). The CDR3 totals 14 residues. V was pared by 4 bases and J by 8 bases, with 17 bases between. Germline CDR1 MNHNY, CDR2 SVGAGI (reference sequence). The DNA for the CDR3 is TGTGCCAGCAGTTTACAACAGGGACCTGAGGAAGCTTTCTTT. Amino acid sequence: CASSLQQGPEEAFF.

The genes are TRBV5-6 and TRBJ2-5; possible D gene TRBD2, 7 bases. Germline assignment: CDR1 SGHDT and CDR2 YYEEEE. V was shortened by 4 bases and J by 5 bases, with 18 bases between the two germline ends. This CDR3 comprises 15 residues. CDR3 nucleotides: TGTGCCAGCAGCCCCTTGGGGGGGGGCTGTGAGACCCAGTACTTC. As protein: CASSPLGGGCETQYF.

This chain connects TRBV12-2 to TRBJ2-5; the D call TRBD1 from the table was never checked on the DNA. TRBV12-2 is termed a pseudogene. The CDR3 covers 17 residues. For the CDR3, the DNA is TGTGCAAGTCGCTCTTCCATCCACGGGACAGGGGAGGTATCCCAGTACTTC. Its translation: CASRSSIHGTGEVSQYF.

The chain is built from TRBV27 and TRBJ1-5; D is perhaps TRBD1 (6 bases). The CDR3 sequence is 14 residues long. Germline V gene lookup returns CDR1 MNHEY and CDR2 SMNVEV (reference sequence). V was cut by 6 bases and J by 4 bases, with 13 bases left in between. CDR3 amino acids: CASRLGGSNQPQHF. CDR3 in DNA: TGTGCCAGCAGATTAGGGGGTAGTAATCAGCCCCAGCATTTT.

The chain recombines TRBV12-5 with TRBJ2-2; 7 positions match TRBD1. Germline CDR1 LGHNT, CDR2 FRNRAP. CDR3 length equals 17 residues. V trimming: 0 bases; J trimming: 0 bases; junction bases outside the gene matches: 4. The DNA for the CDR3 is TGTGCTAGTGGTTTGGTACGAGGGGGCGCGAACACCGGGGAGCTGTTTTTT. Protein sequence: CASGLVRGGANTGELFF.